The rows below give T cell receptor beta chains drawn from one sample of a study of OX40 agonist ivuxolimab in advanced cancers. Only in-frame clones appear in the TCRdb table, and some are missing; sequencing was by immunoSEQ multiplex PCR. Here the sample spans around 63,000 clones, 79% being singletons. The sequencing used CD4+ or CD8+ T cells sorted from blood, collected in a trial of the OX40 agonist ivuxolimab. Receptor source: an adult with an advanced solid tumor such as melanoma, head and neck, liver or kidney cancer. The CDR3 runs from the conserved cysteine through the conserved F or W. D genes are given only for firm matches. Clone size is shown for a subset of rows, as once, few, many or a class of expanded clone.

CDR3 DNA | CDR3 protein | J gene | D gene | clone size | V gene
TGTGCCAGCACGGCCCCCGGGGCTGGCGGAAACACCATATATTTT | CASTAPGAGGNTIYF | TRBJ1-3 | . | . | TRBV6-5
TGTGCCAGCAGCGTATTCTCCAATAGCCCTCAAGAGACCCAGTACTTC | CASSVFSNSPQETQYF | TRBJ2-5 | . | few | TRBV9
TGTGCCAGCAGCTCGGGACAGGGTAACGAGCAGTACTTC | CASSSGQGNEQYF | TRBJ2-7 | TRBD1 | . | TRBV7-8
TGTGCCAGCAGCTTAGTCAGGGATGGGAGTGAGCAGTTCTTC | CASSLVRDGSEQFF | TRBJ2-1 | . | . | TRBV7-2
TGTGCCAGCAGCTTAAATGGGCCGGGAGGCTACACCTTC | CASSLNGPGGYTF | TRBJ1-2 | . | few | TRBV13
TGTGCCACCAGCACCGGACAGGGGGGAGATGAGCAGTTCTTC | CATSTGQGGDEQFF | TRBJ2-1 | TRBD1 | medium-sized | TRBV15
TGTGCCAGTAGTTGGGACTTAGACACAGATACGCAGTATTTT | CASSWDLDTDTQYF | TRBJ2-3 | . | . | TRBV19
TGTGCCAGCAGCTTAGTACGGGGTGGATCACCCCTCCACTTT | CASSLVRGGSPLHF | TRBJ1-6 | . | . | TRBV7-8
TGCGCCAGCAGCCAAGATCGTGGCTACGAGCAGTACTTC | CASSQDRGYEQYF | TRBJ2-7 | . | . | TRBV4-3
TGTGCCAGCAGCTTAATACAGGGAGGGGAGCAGTACTTC | CASSLIQGGEQYF | TRBJ2-5 | . | . | TRBV28
TGTGCCAGCATACTAGCGGGCTACGAGCAGTACTTC | CASILAGYEQYF | TRBJ2-7 | TRBD2 | few | TRBV2
TGTGCCAGCAGTTGGATCCCCGGGGAGCTGTTTTTT | CASSWIPGELFF | TRBJ2-2 | . | . | TRBV27
TGTGCCAGCAGTTTATGGGGGAGGGTCACAAAGAACACTGAAGCTTTCTTT | CASSLWGRVTKNTEAFF | TRBJ1-1 | . | . | TRBV28
TGTGCCAGCAGTTCCGGACTAGTCCTCTCCACAGATACGCAGTATTTT | CASSSGLVLSTDTQYF | TRBJ2-3 | TRBD2 | . | TRBV27
TGCGCCAGCAGCCAACAGTCCCCAGATACGCAGTATTTT | CASSQQSPDTQYF | TRBJ2-3 | . | . | TRBV4-1
TGTGCCAGTAGTTTCCGGCAAGGAGGGCATGAGCAGTTCTTC | CASSFRQGGHEQFF | TRBJ2-1 | . | . | TRBV19
TGTGCCAGCAGCCAAGATTTAGTGGAGTTCTTC | CASSQDLVEFF | TRBJ2-1 | . | . | TRBV4-2
TGTGCCATCAGTGATGGGACACTGAACACTGAAGCTTTCTTT | CAISDGTLNTEAFF | TRBJ1-1 | . | once | TRBV10-3
TGTGCCACCACAGGACAGAGGGATCAGCCCCAGCATTTT | CATTGQRDQPQHF | TRBJ1-5 | . | . | TRBV15
TGTGCCATCAGCGAACAGAGCAATCAGCCCCAGCATTTT | CAISEQSNQPQHF | TRBJ1-5 | . | once | TRBV10-3
TGTGCCAGTAGGCTTCGGCGGGGGCAGGGGGACACCGGGGAGCTGTTTTTT | CASRLRRGQGDTGELFF | TRBJ2-2 | . | once | TRBV19
TGCAGCGCAGGGATACAGGGGATTGGCGAAAAACTGTTTTTT | CSAGIQGIGEKLFF | TRBJ1-4 | TRBD1 | . | TRBV29-1
TGTGCCACCAGCAGAGCTTACCTCTCTGGAAACACCATATATTTT | CATSRAYLSGNTIYF | TRBJ1-3 | . | . | TRBV15
TGTGCCAGCAGCTTAGATAGCAATCAGCCCCAGCATTTT | CASSLDSNQPQHF | TRBJ1-5 | . | few | TRBV7-3
TGTGCCAGCAGCTCCCGGACGGGGGGGTCTTCAGATACGCAGTATTTT | CASSSRTGGSSDTQYF | TRBJ2-3 | TRBD2 | once | TRBV11-2
TGTGCCAGCAGCTTTTATACGATCGGGGTTCTTTTTGGTGAAAAACTGTTTTTT | CASSFYTIGVLFGEKLFF | TRBJ1-4 | . | . | TRBV7-2
TGTGCCAGCAGCTCCACCGGGACGGGCGGCCGCACAGATACGCAGTATTTT | CASSSTGTGGRTDTQYF | TRBJ2-3 | . | . | TRBV7-2
TGTGCCATCACCCCGGACGCTAACTATGGCTACACCTTC | CAITPDANYGYTF | TRBJ1-2 | . | . | TRBV10-3
TGTGCCAGCAGCTTAGAATCATCCGAGGGAGCTAACTATGGCTACACCTTC | CASSLESSEGANYGYTF | TRBJ1-2 | . | . | TRBV11-1
TGTGCCAGCAGCTCTGTAATCCTCGAGCAGTACTTC | CASSSVILEQYF | TRBJ2-7 | . | . | TRBV7-8
TGCGCCAGCAGCCAAGCCCCTCCGACAGGGTGGAATTCACCCCTCCACTTT | CASSQAPPTGWNSPLHF | TRBJ1-6 | TRBD1 | . | TRBV4-1
TGTGCTAGCAGCTTAGCGCGGGACAAAAGATCATCCCCCACCTCCTACGAGCAGTACTTC | CASSLARDKRSSPTSYEQYF | TRBJ2-7 | . | . | TRBV7-7
TGTGCCAGTAAGGCAGTAGGACAGGGGGCATATGGCTACACCTTC | CASKAVGQGAYGYTF | TRBJ1-2 | TRBD1 | . | TRBV19
TGTGCCAGCAGTTACCCGACAGGGGATAATTCACCCCTCCACTTT | CASSYPTGDNSPLHF | TRBJ1-6 | TRBD1 | few | TRBV6-6
TGTGCCAGTAGTACGACAGGGTCTGGCTACACCTTC | CASSTTGSGYTF | TRBJ1-2 | TRBD1 | . | TRBV19
TGTGCCAGCAGAGCGCTACAGGTGAACACTGAAGCTTTCTTT | CASRALQVNTEAFF | TRBJ1-1 | . | . | TRBV6-5
TGTGCCAGCACGGGGGGGCGAGGACAGGGACTCGGGAACACTGAAGCTTTCTTT | CASTGGRGQGLGNTEAFF | TRBJ1-1 | TRBD1 | . | TRBV5-4
TGTGCCAGCAGCTTAGGGAGCGGGGAGCTGTTTTTT | CASSLGSGELFF | TRBJ2-2 | . | . | TRBV13
TGTGCCAGTAGTATCGGGACAGGGAGGCAAGAGACCCAGTACTTC | CASSIGTGRQETQYF | TRBJ2-5 | TRBD1 | . | TRBV19
TGTGCCAGCAGCTTGGGCCCATTGGACGGTTTGAACACTGAAGCTTTCTTT | CASSLGPLDGLNTEAFF | TRBJ1-1 | . | . | TRBV5-6
TGTGCCAGCAGTGATATAGCGTCGAACACCGGGGAGCTGTTTTTT | CASSDIASNTGELFF | TRBJ2-2 | . | few | TRBV2
TGTGCCAGCAGCTTAACCCCAGGGGATGTGACCCAGTACTTC | CASSLTPGDVTQYF | TRBJ2-5 | . | . | TRBV7-3
TGTGCCAGCTCACCAGACAGTACGAATCAGCCCCAGCATTTT | CASSPDSTNQPQHF | TRBJ1-5 | . | . | TRBV18
TGCCTTGTACAGGGGACAGATACGCAGTATTTT | CLVQGTDTQYF | TRBJ2-3 | TRBD1 | . | TRBV20-1
TGTGCCAGCAGCTTGCTTGGGGGAGCACGCGAGACCCAGTACTTC | CASSLLGGARETQYF | TRBJ2-5 | . | . | TRBV5-4
TGTGCCTGGAGTCGTTTGAGTGGGATCCTCTCCTACGAGCAGTACTTC | CAWSRLSGILSYEQYF | TRBJ2-7 | . | . | TRBV30